This T cell receptor (beta chain) stems from a study of molecular identifiers for immune sequencing clone quantification listed by TCRdb under 2018. Regarding the complete study: For a replicate experiment, RNA from roughly 18,000 or 92,000 naive CD8 T cells was divided into five aliquots, and four of the five aliquots were sequenced. CD8 T cells were used in a methods study to benchmark molecular-identifier clustering-based TCR repertoire sequencing (MIDCIRS) and TCR RNA copy counting. Study-level results and caveats: A single cell's worth of spiked-in Jurkat TCR RNA was reported detectable even among some 920,000 naive CD8 T cells. Without barcode sub-clustering, chimeric consensus sequences inflated TCR diversity; chimeras reached as high as 47%. Modeling estimated roughly 3.2 recovered TCR RNA copies per cell, compared with about 9.8 by digital PCR, which implies around 33% capture efficiency. In CMV-specific effector cells, over 99% of molecules were held by clones above 20 RNA copies, whereas under 1% of molecules were held by such clones in naive cells. Naive libraries contained spiked-in Jurkat TCR RNA (more than 9 copies' worth), which is not part of the donor repertoire. Identical TCR molecules sharing a barcode could cause highly expanded clone sizes to be underestimated.

The method was PCR. The run used a NextSeq 500. Bulk TCR libraries were made following a previously described method, with the TCR primers given in Table S5. The Qiagen AllPrep DNA/RNA kit was used to purify total RNA. Before analysis, reads from multiple sequencing runs of the same library were pooled. From the authors' description of their analysis: Reads were retained only if an exact TCR constant sequence was present, and the retained reads were trimmed to 150 nt and grouped according to their 12-nt molecular barcodes. Reads in each barcode group were sub-clustered using a 15% Levenshtein threshold, and a quality-weighted consensus sequence was built for each RNA molecule. Non-functional sequences were discarded, and so were lower-count sequences lying one edit away from another sequence. On the basis of fitting two negative binomial distributions, barcode sub-clusters with fewer than 20% of the maximum read count were discarded. The raw public reads went through TCRdb reprocessing: fastp at Q25, MiXCR clone calling, in-frame beta chains kept. Duplicate CDR3 protein sequences are folded into a single record with the most common DNA and genes. V and J calls and clone size were set by TCRdb, not the authors. Recorded for this sample are 400,000 to 600,000 distinct CDR3 sequences; around 25% of them occurred a single time. Jointly, the top ten make up roughly 0.77% of the sample.

Worth noting for this clonotype: The antigen it binds to is not known. Base qualities were left out, and no much larger clone turns up one base away.

Libraries of naive CD8 T cells were built from anywhere between about 20,000 and 1,000,000 sorted cells, with 10%, 30% or 50% of the purified RNA used. On a BD FACSAria II, naive CD8 T cells were FACS-sorted as CD8+CD4-CCR7+CD45RA+ and collected into RLT Plus buffer. To test detection sensitivity, Jurkat RNA equal to approximately ten TCR copies was added to samples of roughly 18,000-1,100,000 naive CD8 T cells. CD8 T cells were enriched with RosetteSep CD8+ T Cell Enrichment Cocktail and Ficoll-Paque, followed by ACK red cell lysis. Reading the germline V gene (reference sequence) gives CDR1 SEHNR and CDR2 FQNEAQ. The trim is 2 bases for V and 4 bases for J, with a gap of 11 bases between the germline ends. There are 14 amino acids in the CDR3, from cysteine to phenylalanine inclusive. Kept here is only the CDR3 DNA, which spans 42 bases and is read in frame from base 1.

Source material: naive CD8+ T cells from blood, with Jurkat cell RNA spiked in. The intended sense of this specimen's cell subset or site label: FACS-sorted CD8+CD4-CCR7+CD45RA+ naive T cells. The TCR originated in a human donor in good health. Some libraries in this study had Jurkat cell RNA spiked in. The chain couples TRBV7-9 to TRBJ2-5; the D gene is unclear. CDR3 reads: CASSLLALGETQYF. The nucleotides read TGTGCCAGCAGCTTATTGGCCCTCGGAGAGACCCAGTACTTC.